The 11 T cell receptor beta chains given below trace back to one sample, sequenced in a study of T cell repertoires in cytomegalovirus infection. These receptors' antigens are unknown. MiXCR, applied by TCRdb to the reads, yields one record per CDR3 protein. The sample consists of 700,000 to 900,000 distinct CDR3 sequences, 25% to 35% of them appearing once. Here the sequenced sample was cultured CD8+ T cells from PBMCs, taken from culture after CMV antigen stimulation. Receptor source: a human donor in good health (CMV status not recorded). Some clones in this sample may be carry-over from other donors' samples.

This chain links TRBV15 with TRBJ1-1; maybe TRBD1 (5 bases). Between the trimmed V and J ends, which lost 4 bases and 3 bases, there was a span of 12 bases. Germline values: CDR1 LNHNV, CDR2 YYDKDF (reference sequence). The CDR3 extends over 14 amino acids. The CDR3 protein is CATSNGGSYTEAFF. The CDR3, as DNA: TGTGCCACCAGCAACGGGGGTAGCTACACTGAAGCTTTCTTT.

This clonotype was seen only a few times. V is TRBV5-5 and J is TRBJ1-2; D is undetermined. V lost 4 bases and J lost 7, with 14 bases in between. In germline, CDR1 is SGHKS, CDR2 YYEKEE (reference sequence). The CDR3 is 13 amino acids. CDR3 region: CASSLSEERGYTF. CDR3 sequence (DNA): TGTGCCAGCAGCCTGTCTGAGGAGCGTGGCTACACCTTC.

The V gene is TRBV4-1, the J gene TRBJ1-4, with D perhaps TRBD1 (5 bases). With 4 bases removed from V and 7 bases from J, the gap between germline ends came to 16 bases. The CDR3 has 15 residues. Germline CDR1 is MGHRA and CDR2 is YSYEKL. The CDR3 reads CASSRLGTRLEKLFF. CDR3 DNA sequence: TGCGCCAGCAGCCGGTTAGGGACGCGTCTTGAAAAACTGTTTTTT.

This clonotype was detected only a few times. In DNA, the CDR3 is TGTGCCAGCAGAGGGGTCCCCGGCTTCACAGATACGCAGTATTTT. The encoded protein is CASRGVPGFTDTQYF. The chain has TRBV12-3 or TRBV12-4 and TRBJ2-3, with D possibly matching TRBD1 (5 bases). Between the trimmed V and J ends, which lost 6 bases and 2 bases, there was a span of 15 bases. CDR3 length: 15 residues.

This clonotype has only a few counts. The J gene is TRBJ2-1, the V gene TRBV7-9, with a tentative D call TRBD1 (6 bases). Between the trimmed V and J ends, which lost 6 bases and 6 bases, there was a span of 15 bases. The V gene's germline CDR1 is SEHNR and CDR2 FQNEAQ (reference sequence). This CDR3 comprises 14 residues. The CDR3 nucleotides are TGTGCCAGCAGTGGGGCAGGGGTCAGCAATGAGCAGTTCTTC. Protein product: CASSGAGVSNEQFF.

The J gene is TRBJ1-5, the V gene TRBV6-1; D is uncertain. The CDR3 length is 15 residues. The V gene's germline CDR1 is MNHNS and CDR2 SASEGT. V lost 4 bases and J lost 1, with 11 bases in between. The CDR3 spells CASSGRFNSNQPQHF. In nucleotides, the CDR3 is TGTGCCAGCAGTGGCAGGTTCAACAGCAATCAGCCCCAGCATTTT.

The chain is built from TRBV9 and TRBJ2-5, with 8 bases lining up with TRBD2. The V gene end was trimmed by 4 bases and the J gene end by 5 bases; junction bases not matched to a gene: 13. Germline V gene sequence: CDR1 SGDLS, CDR2 YYNGEE. The CDR3 sequence is 16 residues long. This chain's CDR3 is CASSQLMRGARETQYF. The CDR3 DNA reads TGTGCCAGCAGCCAACTAATGCGGGGGGCCCGGGAGACCCAGTACTTC.

This clonotype was counted only a few times. The chain has TRBV19 and TRBJ2-1; 7 nucleotides agree with TRBD2. The CDR3 loop spans 17 amino acids. Germline CDR1 LNHDA, CDR2 SQIVND (reference sequence). The V and J ends lost 5 bases and 6 bases, in that order; junction bases with no gene match: 16. CDR3 coding DNA: TGTGCCAGTAGTGCGGTACTGGTGGGGGGGGGATTCAATGAGCAGTTCTTC. It is translated as CASSAVLVGGGFNEQFF.

The chain couples TRBV10-3 to TRBJ1-4, with a weak D call TRBD1 (6 bases). CDR1 and CDR2 (germline): ENHRY, SYGVKD. Deletions cut 0 bases from V and 8 bases from J, with 13 bases between. CDR3 length: 15 residues. CDR3: CAISESIRGDEKLFF. The CDR3 nucleotides read TGTGCCATCAGTGAGTCGATCAGGGGCGACGAAAAACTGTTTTTT.

This clonotype has only a few counts. The chain carries TRBV27 and TRBJ2-1, with D tentatively TRBD2 (5 bases). Deletions cut 0 bases from V and 2 bases from J, with 11 bases between. Germline CDR1 reads MNHEY; CDR2 reads SMNVEV (reference sequence). The CDR3 has 16 amino acids. The CDR3 protein is CASSLSSGIPYNEQFF. The CDR3, as DNA: TGTGCCAGCAGTTTATCTTCCGGGATTCCCTACAATGAGCAGTTCTTC.

The V and J genes are TRBV11-2 and TRBJ2-1, with TRBD1 matching 8 bases. The CDR3 extends over 16 amino acids. Germline-derived CDR1 and CDR2 are SGHAT and FQNNGV. The ends lost 4 bases at V and 2 bases at J; junction bases unmatched: 7. This CDR3 reads CASSSGTGGPYNEQFF. CDR3 in DNA: TGTGCCAGCAGCTCGGGGACAGGTGGTCCCTACAATGAGCAGTTCTTC. Based on the CDR3 plus reference TRBV11-2 and TRBJ2-1, the full variable domain is EAGVAQSPRYKIIEKRQSVAFWCNPISGHATLYWYQQILGQGPKLLIQFQNNGVVDDSQLPKDRFSAERLKGVDSTLKIQPAKLEDSAVYLCASSSGTGGPYNEQFFGPGTRLTVL.